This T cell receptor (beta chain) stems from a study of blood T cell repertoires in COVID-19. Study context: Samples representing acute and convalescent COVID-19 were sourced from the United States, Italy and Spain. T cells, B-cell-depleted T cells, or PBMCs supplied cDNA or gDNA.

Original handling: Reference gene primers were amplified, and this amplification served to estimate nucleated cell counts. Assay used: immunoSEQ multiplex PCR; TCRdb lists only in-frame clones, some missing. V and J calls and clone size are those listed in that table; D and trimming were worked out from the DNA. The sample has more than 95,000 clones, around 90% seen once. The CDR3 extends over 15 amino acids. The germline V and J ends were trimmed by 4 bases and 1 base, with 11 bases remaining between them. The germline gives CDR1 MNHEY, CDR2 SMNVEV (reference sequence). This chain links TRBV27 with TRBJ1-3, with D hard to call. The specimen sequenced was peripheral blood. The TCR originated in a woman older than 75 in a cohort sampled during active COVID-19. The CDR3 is CASSSLQQSGNTIYF. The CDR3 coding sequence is TGTGCCAGCAGTTCCCTACAGCAATCTGGAAACACCATATATTTT.